The text below deals with one T cell receptor (beta chain). Its specificity is not known. The PCR had 60 Vbeta and 13 Jbeta primers. This table comes from immunoSEQ multiplex PCR, and its TCRdb copy is limited to in-frame clones, with some not included. Of 150,000 to 190,000 clones detected, more than 75% appear once; the ten largest clones hold less than 2.5%. Germline V lookup: CDR1 MGHRA, CDR2 YSYEKL. CDR3 length equals 15 residues. Trimming pared 0 bases from V and 5 bases from J, leaving 10 bases between. These data come from a study of cytomegalovirus exposure and HLA in healthy donors. General study findings and limits: In vitro testing confirmed three CMV-associated chains as specific for CMV antigens. Cytomegalovirus-associated TCR beta chains were listed, numbering over 150. High specificity and sensitivity for cytomegalovirus status were reported for the classifier.

J is TRBJ2-2 and V is TRBV4-1; no definite D call. Sequencing was performed on PBMCs. This TCR was sampled from a woman aged 18-30 years in good health and CMV-seronegative. CDR3 nucleotides: TGCGCCAGCAGCCAAGACCCGGGTGGGACCGGGGAGCTGTTTTTT. Its protein product is CASSQDPGGTGELFF.